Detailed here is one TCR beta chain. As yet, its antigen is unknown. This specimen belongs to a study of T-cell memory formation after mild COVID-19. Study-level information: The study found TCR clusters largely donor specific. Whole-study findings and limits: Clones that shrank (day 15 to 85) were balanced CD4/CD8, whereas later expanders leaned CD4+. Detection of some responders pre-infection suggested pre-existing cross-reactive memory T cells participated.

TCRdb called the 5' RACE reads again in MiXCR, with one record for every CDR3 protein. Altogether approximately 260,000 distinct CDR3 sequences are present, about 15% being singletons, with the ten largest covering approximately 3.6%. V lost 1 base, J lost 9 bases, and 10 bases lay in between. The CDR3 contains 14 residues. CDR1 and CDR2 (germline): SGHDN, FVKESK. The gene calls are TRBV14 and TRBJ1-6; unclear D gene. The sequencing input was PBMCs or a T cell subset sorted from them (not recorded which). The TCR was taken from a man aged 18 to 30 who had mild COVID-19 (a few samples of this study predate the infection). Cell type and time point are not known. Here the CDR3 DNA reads TGTGCCAGCAGCCAAGTCGGGTTGGGTTCACCCCTCCACTTT. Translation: CASSQVGLGSPLHF.